Listed below are T cell receptor beta chains from one sample, sequenced in a study of regulatory T cells in long-lasting Graves disease. MiXCR, applied by TCRdb to the multiplex PCR reads, yields one record per CDR3 protein. The sample has 240,000 or so distinct CDR3 sequences; roughly a fifth are singletons. The material was peripheral blood mononuclear cells (PBMCs), obtained at new diagnosis, from a patient treated with antithyroid drugs. All receptors come from a female donor with Graves disease. The CDR3 runs from the conserved cysteine through the conserved F or W. A D gene is named only where the DNA matches it firmly. Rows may omit the clone size; those that give it use once, few, many or a size class.

many,TRBV4-1,TRBJ1-2,-,TGCGCCAGCAGCCCGGGAGCGGGGACGTATGGCTACACCTTC,CASSPGAGTYGYTF
many,TRBV4-1,TRBJ2-3,TRBD2,TGCGCCAGCAGCCAAGAAGGTACCTCGGGAGGAAATACGCAGTATTTT,CASSQEGTSGGNTQYF
many,TRBV29-1,TRBJ2-5,-,TGCAGCGCCGCCGCAGGGGCCCAGGAGACCCAGTACTTC,CSAAAGAQETQYF
many,TRBV7-7,TRBJ2-5,-,TGTGCCAGCAGCCGGGGGGCGGAAGAGACCCAGTACTTC,CASSRGAEETQYF
-,TRBV7-3,TRBJ2-2,-,TGTGCCAGCAGCTCAAGGGGGGGTGGGCTAGCCTCGAACACCGGGGAGCTGTTTTTT,CASSSRGGGLASNTGELFF
many,TRBV3-1,TRBJ2-3,-,TGTGCCAGCAGCCCGGGGAGGACCACAGATACGCAGTATTTT,CASSPGRTTDTQYF
many,TRBV4-3,TRBJ2-3,TRBD2,TGCGCCAGCAGCCAAGAGAGTGGAAGCGGGGGGGCCGGAGATACGCAGTATTTT,CASSQESGSGGAGDTQYF
-,TRBV27,TRBJ1-1,-,TGTGCCAGCAGTCTAGGGGTCCCGGGGACTGAAGCTTTCTTT,CASSLGVPGTEAFF
many,TRBV6-2/TRBV6-3,TRBJ2-3,TRBD2,TGTGCCAGCAGTAAAAGGACTAGCGGGAGATTGACAGATACGCAGTATTTT,CASSKRTSGRLTDTQYF
many,TRBV7-9,TRBJ1-4,-,TGTGCCAGCAGCCTGAGTGGGACTAATGAAAAACTGTTTTTT,CASSLSGTNEKLFF
many,TRBV7-9,TRBJ1-3,-,TGTGCCATCGAGCCGGGGCTCCTCTCTGGAAACACCATATATTTT,CAIEPGLLSGNTIYF
once,TRBV7-3,TRBJ2-1,-,TGTGCCAGCAGCGGGTCCCTTCCCGCCTACAATGAGCAGTTCTTC,CASSGSLPAYNEQFF
many,TRBV2,TRBJ1-3,-,TGTGCCAGCAGTGACCGGGACACCTCTGGAAACACCATATATTTT,CASSDRDTSGNTIYF
many,TRBV11-2,TRBJ2-2,-,TGTGCCAGCAGCTACCAGGTTTCCCGGGCCGGGGAGCTGTTTTTT,CASSYQVSRAGELFF
few,TRBV4-1,TRBJ1-5,-,TGTGCCAGCAGCCAAGAGTCCGGTCAGCCCCAGCATTTT,CASSQESGQPQHF
-,TRBV11-2,TRBJ2-3,TRBD2,TGTGCCAGCAGCTTTGGGGCTAGCGGGGGGGCCGGAGCAGATACGCAGTATTTT,CASSFGASGGAGADTQYF
many,TRBV12-3/TRBV12-4,TRBJ2-1,-,TGTGCCAGCAGGCAAGATCTAGGAGCGGACACCTACAATGAGCAGTTCTTC,CASRQDLGADTYNEQFF